Presented here are 18 T cell receptor beta chains from one specimen sequenced in a study of shared clonotypes between healthy human individuals. Only in-frame clones appear in the TCRdb table, and some are missing; sequencing was by immunoSEQ multiplex PCR. Found here are over 400,000 clones, 81% of them singletons; the top ten hold approximately 11%. The specimen was PBMCs. The source of these receptors is a woman in her 40s in good health. Some clones in this sample may be carry-over from other donors' samples.

This clone was picked up a small number of times. The rearrangement joins TRBV6-1 to TRBJ2-6; maybe TRBD2 (5 bases). The V gene lost 2 bases and the J gene lost 2 bases, with 10 bases spanning the gap. Germline lookup yields CDR1 MNHNS and CDR2 SASEGT. The CDR3 is 16 amino acids. Here the CDR3 reads CASSELDSPGANVLTF. DNA of the CDR3: TGTGCCAGCAGTGAATTGGACTCCCCTGGGGCCAACGTCCTGACTTTC.

CDR3 DNA: TGTGCCAGCAGCTTAGAGGCGGGAGGGCCGGGAAATGAGCAGTTCTTC. Protein: CASSLEAGGPGNEQFF. V and J are TRBV11-2 and TRBJ2-1; 9 nucleotides agree with TRBD2. The CDR3 totals 16 residues. Per the germline V gene, CDR1 is SGHAT and CDR2 is FQNNGV. V lost 0 bases and J lost 7; bases outside the gene matches: 7. The variable domain in full, completed from reference TRBV11-2 and TRBJ2-1, reads EAGVAQSPRYKIIEKRQSVAFWCNPISGHATLYWYQQILGQGPKLLIQFQNNGVVDDSQLPKDRFSAERLKGVDSTLKIQPAKLEDSAVYLCASSLEAGGPGNEQFFGPGTRLTVL.

This clone has only a few counts. The chain has TRBV7-2 and TRBJ2-1, with D possibly being TRBD1 or TRBD2 (5 bases each). The germline V gene has CDR1 SGHTA and CDR2 FQGNSA. V lost 5 bases and J 5 bases, leaving 16 bases between the germline ends. The CDR3 runs to 15 residues. The CDR3 DNA sequence: TGTGCCAGCAGCGCTCTAGCAGGGAACCACAATGAGCAGTTCTTC. Amino acid sequence: CASSALAGNHNEQFF.

The chain is built from TRBV10-3 and TRBJ2-7, with TRBD2 matching over 10 bases. Trimming at V came to 6 bases and at J to 1 base, leaving 6 bases not matched to a gene. CDR1 is ENHRY and CDR2 is SYGVKD in the germline V gene. The CDR3 is 15 residues long. The CDR3 is CAIRRGTSESYEQYF. The CDR3 DNA reads TGTGCCATCAGGAGGGGGACTAGCGAGTCCTACGAGCAGTACTTC.

This chain connects TRBV27 to TRBJ2-7; D is perhaps TRBD2 (6 bases). Trimming pared 2 bases from V and 5 bases from J, leaving 16 bases between. This CDR3 is 15 amino acids long. Germline CDR1 is MNHEY and CDR2 is SMNVEV (reference sequence). The CDR3 loop is CASSLAQGLAHEQYF. The CDR3, as DNA: TGTGCCAGCAGTTTAGCCCAGGGACTTGCCCACGAGCAGTACTTC.

The CDR3 reads CASNPGQGNYGYTF. The CDR3 DNA reads as TGTGCCAGCAACCCGGGACAGGGTAACTATGGCTACACCTTC. The chain recombines TRBV6-1 with TRBJ1-2, with 9 positions matching TRBD1. The V segment lost 7 bases and the J segment 1 base; nucleotides outside the gene matches: 4. Per the germline V gene, CDR1 is MNHNS and CDR2 is SASEGT. The CDR3 is made up of 14 amino acids.

This chain joins TRBV25-1 and TRBJ2-5; D is unclear. The DNA end lines up better with TRBJ2-7; the J call may be wrong. The CDR3 contains 15 residues. The germline gives CDR1 MGHDK, CDR2 SYGVNS. The CDR3 loop is CASSEEEEATYEQYF. The CDR3 DNA reads TGTGCCAGCAGTGAAGAGGAAGAGGCGACCTACGAGCAGTACTTC.

A few counts support this clone. CDR3 residues: CASRGYTSLETQYF. The CDR3 bases are TGTGCCAGCAGGGGCTATACGTCCCTAGAGACCCAGTACTTC. The rearrangement joins TRBV6-6 to TRBJ2-5; D is unresolved. With 6 bases removed from V and 4 bases from J, the gap between germline ends came to 15 bases. In germline, CDR1 is MNHNY, CDR2 SVGAGI (reference sequence). This CDR3 has 14 amino acids.

J is TRBJ2-7 and V is TRBV11-2; 14 bases are shared with TRBD2. There are 17 residues in the CDR3. The ends lost 3 bases at V and 5 bases at J; junction bases unmatched: 9. Germline V CDR1 and CDR2: SGHAT, FQNNGV. The chain's CDR3 is CASSFSVGTSGSHEQYF. The CDR3 bases are TGTGCCAGCAGCTTTAGCGTTGGGACTAGCGGGAGCCACGAGCAGTACTTC.

The chain uses TRBV18 and TRBJ2-7; possible D gene TRBD2, 5 bases. The CDR3 runs to 12 residues. Germline-derived CDR1 and CDR2 are KGHSH and LQKENI. V shed 5 bases and J shed 3 bases, with 8 bases lying between them. The CDR3 here is CASSSGNYEQYF. In DNA form, the CDR3 reads TGTGCCAGCTCATCGGGGAACTACGAGCAGTACTTC.

The chain couples TRBV7-2 to TRBJ2-7, with D perhaps being TRBD1 or TRBD2 (6 bases each). The V gene's germline CDR1 is SGHTA and CDR2 FQGNSA. V was pared by 5 bases and J by 3 bases, with 14 bases between. This CDR3 has 14 amino acids. The DNA for the CDR3 is TGTGCCAGCAGCCCCTTACAGGGACTCTACGAGCAGTACTTC. The encoded protein is CASSPLQGLYEQYF.

The rearrangement uses TRBV7-2 and TRBJ1-5; maybe TRBD1 (5 bases). Germline CDR1 is SGHTA and CDR2 is FQGNSA. V lost 0 bases and J 7 bases, leaving 16 bases between the germline ends. The CDR3 totals 16 residues. The CDR3 region is CASSLAFQSWGQPQHF. CDR3 nucleotide sequence: TGTGCCAGCAGCTTAGCTTTCCAGAGCTGGGGGCAGCCCCAGCATTTT.

In its sample, this clone was seen a few times. This chain links TRBV29-1 with TRBJ1-3; D might be TRBD1 (5 bases). The germline CDR1 and CDR2 sequences are SQVTM and ANQGSEA. Trimming took off 4 bases at V and 4 bases at J, with 11 bases between the two ends. CDR3 length: 13 amino acids. The chain's CDR3 is CSVATAWGNTIYF. CDR3 sequence (DNA): TGCAGCGTTGCGACAGCCTGGGGAAACACCATATATTTT.

The V gene is TRBV6-6, the J gene TRBJ2-3; D not certain. CDR3 length: 14 amino acids. The germline gives CDR1 MNHNY, CDR2 SVGAGI (reference sequence). The V end lost 4 bases, the J end lost 2 bases, and 10 bases lay between the germline ends. CDR3 sequence reads: CASSFRANTDTQYF. In DNA, the CDR3 is TGTGCCAGCAGTTTTAGGGCAAACACAGATACGCAGTATTTT.

As regards this clone: The sample contains more than one DNA sequence encoding this CDR3. CDR3 in amino acids: CASSLLETQYF. CDR3 coding DNA: TGCGCCAGCAGCTTGTTGGAGACCCAGTACTTC. This chain joins TRBV5-1 and TRBJ2-5, with D uncertain. The ends were cut back, 1 base at V and 5 bases at J, with 3 bases in the middle. Germline V gene lookup returns CDR1 SGHRS and CDR2 YFSETQ. CDR3 length: 11 amino acids.

The genes are TRBV21-1 and TRBJ1-1; TRBD1 was called by the table and not checked on the DNA. TRBV21-1 represents a pseudogene. This CDR3 comprises 15 residues. The CDR3 sequence is CASSPRDRINTEAFF. CDR3 coding DNA: TGTGCCAGCAGCCCACGGGACAGGATAAACACTGAAGCTTTCTTT.

This clone was recorded at least ten times. The identical CDR3 is also encoded by other nucleotide sequences in the sample. CDR3 sequence: CASSLSRGYTF. The DNA for the CDR3 is TGTGCCAGCAGCTTATCCCGGGGCTACACCTTC. The chain employs TRBV7-9 and TRBJ1-2; D unresolved. This CDR3 has 11 residues. Germline V lookup: CDR1 SEHNR, CDR2 FQNEAQ (reference sequence). Trimming removed 2 bases from V and 8 bases from J, with 6 bases in between.

V and J are TRBV14 and TRBJ1-2; D uncertain. The CDR3 has 15 residues. The germline CDR1 and CDR2 sequences are SGHDN and FVKESK. V was trimmed by 1 base and J by 3 bases, leaving 12 bases between them. The chain's CDR3 is CASSQGRSLDYGYTF. The CDR3 nucleotides read TGTGCCAGCAGCCAAGGCCGAAGTTTAGACTATGGCTACACCTTC.